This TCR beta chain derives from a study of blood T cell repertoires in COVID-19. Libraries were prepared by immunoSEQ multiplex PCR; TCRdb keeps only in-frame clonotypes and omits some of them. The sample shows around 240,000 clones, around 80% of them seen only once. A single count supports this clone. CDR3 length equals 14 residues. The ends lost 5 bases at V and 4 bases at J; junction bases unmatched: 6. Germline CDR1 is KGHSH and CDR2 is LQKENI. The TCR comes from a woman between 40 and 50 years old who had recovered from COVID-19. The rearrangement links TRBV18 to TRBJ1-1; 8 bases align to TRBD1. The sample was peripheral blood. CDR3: CASSAWDRSTEAFF. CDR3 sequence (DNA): TGTGCCAGCTCAGCTTGGGACAGGAGCACTGAAGCTTTCTTT.